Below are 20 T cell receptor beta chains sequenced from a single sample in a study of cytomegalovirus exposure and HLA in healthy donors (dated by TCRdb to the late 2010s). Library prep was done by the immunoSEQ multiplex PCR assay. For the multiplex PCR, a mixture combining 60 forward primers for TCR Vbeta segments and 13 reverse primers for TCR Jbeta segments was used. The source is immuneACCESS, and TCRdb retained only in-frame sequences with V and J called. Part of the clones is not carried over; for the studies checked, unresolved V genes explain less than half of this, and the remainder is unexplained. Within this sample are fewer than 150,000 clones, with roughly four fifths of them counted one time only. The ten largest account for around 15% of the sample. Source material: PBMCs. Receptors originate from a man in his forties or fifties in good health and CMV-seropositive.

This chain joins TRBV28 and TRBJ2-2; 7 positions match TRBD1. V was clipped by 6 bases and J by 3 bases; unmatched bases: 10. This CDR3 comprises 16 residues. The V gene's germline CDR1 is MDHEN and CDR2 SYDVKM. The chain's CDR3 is CASRPGWTGDTGELFF. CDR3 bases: TGTGCCAGCAGACCGGGTTGGACAGGAGACACCGGGGAGCTGTTTTTT.

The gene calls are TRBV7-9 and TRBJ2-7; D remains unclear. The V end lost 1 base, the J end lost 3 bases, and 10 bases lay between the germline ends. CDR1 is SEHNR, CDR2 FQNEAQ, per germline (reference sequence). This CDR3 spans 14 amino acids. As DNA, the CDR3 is TGTGCCAGCAGCTTAGAATGGCCAGTCTACGAGCAGTACTTC. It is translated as CASSLEWPVYEQYF.

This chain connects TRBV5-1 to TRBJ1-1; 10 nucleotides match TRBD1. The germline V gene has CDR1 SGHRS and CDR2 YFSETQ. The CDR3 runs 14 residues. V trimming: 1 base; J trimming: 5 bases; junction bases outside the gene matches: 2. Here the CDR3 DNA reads TGCGCCAGCAGCTTGATGGGACAGGGGACTGAAGCTTTCTTT. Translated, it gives CASSLMGQGTEAFF.

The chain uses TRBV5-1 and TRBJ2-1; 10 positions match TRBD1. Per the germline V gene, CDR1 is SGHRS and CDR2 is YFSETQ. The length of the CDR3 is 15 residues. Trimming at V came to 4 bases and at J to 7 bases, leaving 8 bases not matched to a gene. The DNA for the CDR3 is TGCGCCAGCAGCCAAAGGACAGGGGGATCGAATGAGCAGTTCTTC. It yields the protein CASSQRTGGSNEQFF.

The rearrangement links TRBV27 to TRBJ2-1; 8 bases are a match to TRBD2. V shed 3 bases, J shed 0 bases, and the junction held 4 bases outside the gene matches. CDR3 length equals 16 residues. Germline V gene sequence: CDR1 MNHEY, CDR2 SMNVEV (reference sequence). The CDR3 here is CASSFQRELSYNEQFF. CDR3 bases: TGTGCCAGCAGTTTCCAGCGGGAGCTCTCCTACAATGAGCAGTTCTTC.

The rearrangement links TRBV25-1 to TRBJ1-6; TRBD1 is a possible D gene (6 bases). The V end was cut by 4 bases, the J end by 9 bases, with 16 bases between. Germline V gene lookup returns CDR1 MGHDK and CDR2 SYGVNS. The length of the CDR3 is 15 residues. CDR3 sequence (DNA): TGTGCCAGCAGTGGCCTAACAGGGATTGGTTCACCCCTCCACTTT. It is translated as CASSGLTGIGSPLHF.

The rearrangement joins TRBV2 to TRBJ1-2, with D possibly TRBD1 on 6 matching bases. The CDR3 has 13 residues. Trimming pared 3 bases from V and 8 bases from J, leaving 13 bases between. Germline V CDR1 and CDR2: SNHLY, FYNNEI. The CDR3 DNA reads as TGTGCCAGCAGTGATTCCGGGACACGGGGCTACACCTTC. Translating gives CASSDSGTRGYTF.

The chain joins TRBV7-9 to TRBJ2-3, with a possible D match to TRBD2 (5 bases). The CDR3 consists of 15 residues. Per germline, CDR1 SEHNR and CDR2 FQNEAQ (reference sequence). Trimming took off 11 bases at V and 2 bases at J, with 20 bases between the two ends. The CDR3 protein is CAHSRVEGVTDTQYF. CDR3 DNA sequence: TGTGCCCACTCCCGAGTAGAGGGAGTCACAGATACGCAGTATTTT.

The CDR3 DNA reads TGTGCCAGCAGCTTATTTCTAGGAACCTACAATGAGCAGTTCTTC. Protein sequence: CASSLFLGTYNEQFF. The chain recombines TRBV13 with TRBJ2-1, with D unresolved. Germline V CDR1 and CDR2: PRHDT, FYEKMQ (reference sequence). Trimming took off 2 bases at V and 2 bases at J, with 10 bases between the two ends. The CDR3 extends over 15 amino acids.

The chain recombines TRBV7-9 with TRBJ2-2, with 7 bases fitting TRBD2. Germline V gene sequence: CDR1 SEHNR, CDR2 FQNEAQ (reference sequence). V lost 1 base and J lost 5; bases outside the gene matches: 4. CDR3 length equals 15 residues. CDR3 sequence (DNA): TGTGCCAGCAGCTTAGGGGGGGGGTGGACCGGGGAGCTGTTTTTT. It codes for CASSLGGGWTGELFF. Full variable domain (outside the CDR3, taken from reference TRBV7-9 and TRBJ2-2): DTGVSQNPRHKITKRGQNVTFRCDPISEHNRLYWYRQTLGQGPEFLTYFQNEAQLEKSRLLSDRFSAERPKGSFSTLEIQRTEQGDSAMYLCASSLGGGWTGELFFGEGSRLTVL.

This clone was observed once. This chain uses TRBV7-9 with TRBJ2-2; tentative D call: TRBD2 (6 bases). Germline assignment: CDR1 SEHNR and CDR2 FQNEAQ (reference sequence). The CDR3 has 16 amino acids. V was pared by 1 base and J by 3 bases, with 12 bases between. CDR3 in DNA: TGTGCCAGCAGCTTAGAGCTAAGGGAGGACACCGGGGAGCTGTTTTTT. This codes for CASSLELREDTGELFF.

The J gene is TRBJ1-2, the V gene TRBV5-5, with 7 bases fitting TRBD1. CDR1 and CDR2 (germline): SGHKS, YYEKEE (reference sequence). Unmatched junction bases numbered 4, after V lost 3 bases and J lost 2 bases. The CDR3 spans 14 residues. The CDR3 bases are TGTGCCAGCAGCTCGGGACAGAAAAACTATGGCTACACCTTC. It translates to CASSSGQKNYGYTF.

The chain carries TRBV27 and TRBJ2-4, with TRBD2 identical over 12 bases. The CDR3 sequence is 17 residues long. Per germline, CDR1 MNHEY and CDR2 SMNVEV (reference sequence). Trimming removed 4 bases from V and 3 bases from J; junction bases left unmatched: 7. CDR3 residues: CASSSRLAGGDKNIQYF. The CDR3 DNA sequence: TGTGCCAGCAGTTCCCGCCTAGCGGGAGGGGACAAAAACATTCAGTACTTC.

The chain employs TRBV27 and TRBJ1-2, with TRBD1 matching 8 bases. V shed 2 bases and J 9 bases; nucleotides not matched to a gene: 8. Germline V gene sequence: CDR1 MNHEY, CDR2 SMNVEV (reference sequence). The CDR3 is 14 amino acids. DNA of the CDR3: TGTGCCAGCAGTTTAGACAGGGGACGACCCCGCTACACCTTC. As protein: CASSLDRGRPRYTF.

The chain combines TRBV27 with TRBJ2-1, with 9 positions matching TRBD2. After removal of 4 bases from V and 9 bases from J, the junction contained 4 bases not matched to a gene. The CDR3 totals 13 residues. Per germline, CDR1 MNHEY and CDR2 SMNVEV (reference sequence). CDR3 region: CASSSPAGGEQFF. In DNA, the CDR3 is TGTGCCAGCAGTTCCCCAGCGGGAGGTGAGCAGTTCTTC.

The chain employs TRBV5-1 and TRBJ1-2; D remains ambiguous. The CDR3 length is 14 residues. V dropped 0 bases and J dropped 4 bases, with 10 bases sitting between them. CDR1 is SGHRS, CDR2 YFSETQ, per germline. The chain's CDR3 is CASSLEPDFYGYTF. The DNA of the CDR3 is TGCGCCAGCAGCTTGGAACCAGATTTCTATGGCTACACCTTC.

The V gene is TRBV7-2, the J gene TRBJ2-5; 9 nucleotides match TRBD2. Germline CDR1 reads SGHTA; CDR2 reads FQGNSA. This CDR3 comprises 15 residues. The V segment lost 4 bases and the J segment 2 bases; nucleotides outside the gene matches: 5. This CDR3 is CASSSTSGLQETQYF. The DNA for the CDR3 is TGTGCCAGCAGCTCGACTAGCGGACTACAAGAGACCCAGTACTTC. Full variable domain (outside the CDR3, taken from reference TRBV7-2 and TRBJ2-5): GAGVSQSPSNKVTEKGKDVELRCDPISGHTALYWYRQSLGQGLEFLIYFQGNSAPDKSGLPSDRFSAERTGGSVSTLTIQRTQQEDSAVYLCASSSTSGLQETQYFGPGTRLLVL.

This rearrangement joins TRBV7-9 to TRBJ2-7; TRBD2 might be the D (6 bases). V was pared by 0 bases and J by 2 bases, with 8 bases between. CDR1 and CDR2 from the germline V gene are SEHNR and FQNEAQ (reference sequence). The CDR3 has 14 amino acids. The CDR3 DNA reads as TGTGCCAGCAGCTTAGCGACGGGGGCCTACGAGCAGTACTTC. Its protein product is CASSLATGAYEQYF.

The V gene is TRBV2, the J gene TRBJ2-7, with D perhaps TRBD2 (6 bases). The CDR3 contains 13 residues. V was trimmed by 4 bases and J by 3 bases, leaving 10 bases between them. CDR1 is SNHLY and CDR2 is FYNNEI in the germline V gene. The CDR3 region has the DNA TGTGCCAGCAGTGTCCGGGACTTCTACGAGCAGTACTTC. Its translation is CASSVRDFYEQYF.

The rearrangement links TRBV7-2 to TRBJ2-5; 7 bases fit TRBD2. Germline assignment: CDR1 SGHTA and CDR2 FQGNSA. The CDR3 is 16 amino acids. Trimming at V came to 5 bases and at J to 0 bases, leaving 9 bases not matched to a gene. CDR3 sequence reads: CASSLLGGIYQETQYF. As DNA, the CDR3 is TGTGCCAGCAGCCTACTCGGGGGGATCTACCAAGAGACCCAGTACTTC.